Listed below are T cell receptor beta chains from one sample, sequenced in a study of response to subunit inactivated influenza vaccine. Each CDR3 protein gets one entry after TCRdb re-called the RT-PCR reads with MiXCR. Of some 570,000 distinct CDR3 sequences listed, about 11% are singletons. The data also belong to a second study, concerning T cells expressing NK-cell markers.

Sequences were derived from PBMCs from blood, sampled on the day of vaccination. Receptors were obtained from a man over 45 who received an inactivated influenza vaccine. Each CDR3 is given with its conserved first and last residue. Fields, in order: D gene, J gene, V gene, CDR3 length, clone size, CDR3 DNA, CDR3 protein. A D gene is named only where the DNA matches it firmly. Rows give clone size only sometimes, using once, few, many, or a class for an expanded clone.

>.|TRBJ2-1|TRBV7-9|16|few
TGTGCCAGCAGCTTAGATCCGAGGGTTGCGCTCAATGAGCAGTTCTTC
CASSLDPRVALNEQFF
>TRBD1|TRBJ2-7|TRBV12-3/TRBV12-4|15|.
TGTGCCAGCAGGTCTACCGGGACAGGTACCTACGAGCAGTACTTC
CASRSTGTGTYEQYF
>TRBD1|TRBJ1-5|TRBV28|15|.
TGTGCCAGCAGCTTCAGGGGGCGAGGCAATCAGCCCCAGCATTTT
CASSFRGRGNQPQHF
>.|TRBJ2-1|TRBV7-2|17|.
TGTGCCAGCAGCTTAGCAAGGGGGGTCTTCTCCTACAATGAGCAGTTCTTC
CASSLARGVFSYNEQFF
>TRBD2|TRBJ2-3|TRBV29-1|15|many
TGCAGCGTTGAAGGGGCGGGAGCTAGCACAGATACGCAGTATTTT
CSVEGAGASTDTQYF
>.|TRBJ2-3|TRBV4-1|16|many
TGCGCCAGCAGCCAAGATATACCCACCCCGTGGGATACGCAGTATTTT
CASSQDIPTPWDTQYF
>.|TRBJ1-1|TRBV29-1|12|.
TGCAGCGGAAAGTACTCGAACACTGAAGCTTTCTTT
CSGKYSNTEAFF
>.|TRBJ2-2|TRBV9|15|.
TGTGCCAGCAGCGGACGAGGGGTGAGCGCCGGGGAGCTGTTTTTT
CASSGRGVSAGELFF
>TRBD1|TRBJ1-2|TRBV20-1|11|.
TGCAGTGCTAGGACGGGACAGCATTACACCTTC
CSARTGQHYTF
>TRBD1|TRBJ1-2|TRBV6-1|15|many
TGTGCCAGCAGGGACCCACAGGGGGCCAAGGTCGGCTACACCTTC
CASRDPQGAKVGYTF
>.|TRBJ2-3|TRBV7-3|15|few
TGTGCCAGCAGCTTAAATACGGGAGTAACAGATACGCAGTATTTT
CASSLNTGVTDTQYF
>TRBD1|TRBJ1-3|TRBV6-1|15|.
TGTGCCAGCAGGACAGGGGGGTACTCTGGAAACACCATATATTTT
CASRTGGYSGNTIYF
>.|TRBJ2-2|TRBV7-9|15|.
TGTGCCAGCAGCTTATTACGACAGTACACCGGGGAGCTGTTTTTT
CASSLLRQYTGELFF
>TRBD2|TRBJ2-3|TRBV4-3|15|.
TGCGCCAGCAGGGAGGGACTAGCAAACACAGATACGCAGTATTTT
CASREGLANTDTQYF
>.|TRBJ2-7|TRBV28|17|.
TGTGCCAGCAGTTTAAAAAGGTACAGCCGCCCCTTCTACGAGCAGTACTTC
CASSLKRYSRPFYEQYF
>TRBD1|TRBJ2-5|TRBV24-1|13|.
TGTGCCACCAGTGAGACAGGGGGTAAGACCCAGTACTTC
CATSETGGKTQYF
>.|TRBJ1-4|TRBV12-3/TRBV12-4|14|few
TGTGCCAGCAGTACTGGGACCAGAAGTGAAAAACTGTTTTTT
CASSTGTRSEKLFF
>TRBD2|TRBJ2-2|TRBV12-3/TRBV12-4|18|.
TGTGCCAGCAGTTCCATAGCGACGGGGGGGGTCGTTACCGGGGAGCTGTTTTTT
CASSSIATGGVVTGELFF
>.|TRBJ2-1|TRBV29-1|12|few
TGCAGCTCAGTACTGGGAGTCAATGAGCAGTTCTTC
CSSVLGVNEQFF
>.|TRBJ1-2|TRBV29-1|11|many
TGCAGCGTTGGGAGGGGGGCTGGCTACACCTTC
CSVGRGAGYTF
>.|TRBJ1-3|TRBV2|14|few
TGTGCCAGCAGTGAACAGGGGAGGAGAAACACCATATATTTT
CASSEQGRRNTIYF
>TRBD1|TRBJ2-7|TRBV20-1|13|few
TGCAGTGCCTCGACAGGGCGCCCCTACGAGCAGTACTTC
CSASTGRPYEQYF
>.|TRBJ1-3|TRBV28|16|few
TGTGCCAGCAGTCCCCCGGTAGGGGGGACTGGAAACACCATATATTTT
CASSPPVGGTGNTIYF
>.|TRBJ2-5|TRBV29-1|14|many
TGCAGCGCTGCGGGGACAGCTCGTTTTGGAACCCAGTACTTC
CSAAGTARFGTQYF
>.|TRBJ2-2|TRBV27|16|few
TGTGCCAGCAGTTTGGGCGGGTACATCGTAAACGGGGAGCTGTTTTTT
CASSLGGYIVNGELFF
>TRBD2|TRBJ2-3|TRBV12-3/TRBV12-4|16|.
TGTGCCAGCAGTTTCGAGCGGGGGGCCCTCACAGATACGCAGTATTTT
CASSFERGALTDTQYF
>TRBD1|TRBJ1-1|TRBV5-1|14|.
TGCGCCAGCAGCTACGGGACAGTCCGCACTGAAGCTTTCTTT
CASSYGTVRTEAFF
>TRBD1|TRBJ1-4|TRBV12-3/TRBV12-4|15|few
TGTGCCAGCAGCCCTAACAGGGGAGTGGGGGAAAAACTGTTTTTT
CASSPNRGVGEKLFF
>.|TRBJ2-4|TRBV25-1|14|.
TGTGCCAGCAGTGAATACGGAGGGGAGGACATTCAGAACTTC
CASSEYGGEDIQNF
>.|TRBJ2-3|TRBV28|19|few
TGTGCCAGCAGCTTTGGATATAGCCGCTACTCCAGGAAGTTGAATACGCAGTATTTT
CASSFGYSRYSRKLNTQYF
>.|TRBJ1-6|TRBV4-3|16|many
TGCGCCAGCAGCCATAGGACCGGGACTTATAATTCACCCCTCCACTTT
CASSHRTGTYNSPLHF
>TRBD1|TRBJ1-6|TRBV4-2|17|few
TGTGCCAGCAGCCCGAGATTCACAGGGGGCGGAAATTCACCCCTCCACTTT
CASSPRFTGGGNSPLHF
>.|TRBJ1-5|TRBV20-1|14|many
TGCAGTGCCCCATCTCAGATGGGCAATCAGCCCCAGCATTTT
CSAPSQMGNQPQHF
>.|TRBJ1-2|TRBV4-3|15|few
TGCGCCACTTCGCCGGGGACCGTCGGGGTCTATGGCTACACCTTC
CATSPGTVGVYGYTF
>.|TRBJ2-1|TRBV12-5|13|few
TGTGCTAGTGGTGCCGGGGCCCACAATGAGCAGTTCTTC
CASGAGAHNEQFF
>TRBD2|TRBJ2-7|TRBV10-3|14|.
TGTGCCTCCAAACCTAGCGGGACAGCCTACGAGCAGTACTTC
CASKPSGTAYEQYF
>TRBD1|TRBJ2-3|TRBV18|15|few
TGTGCCAGCTCACCTGGGGACAGAAACACAGATACGCAGTATTTT
CASSPGDRNTDTQYF
>.|TRBJ2-5|TRBV10-3|14|.
TGTGCCATCAAGAGCGGTCCTAAGGGAGAGACCCAGTACTTC
CAIKSGPKGETQYF
>TRBD2|TRBJ2-1|TRBV4-3|17|.
TGCGCCAGCAGCCAACTCTTTAGCGGGGGGGCCTACAATGAGCAGTTCTTC
CASSQLFSGGAYNEQFF
>.|TRBJ2-6|TRBV20-1|15|few
TGCAGTGCTACCCGAGGGCACTCTGGGGCCAACGTCCTGACTTTC
CSATRGHSGANVLTF
>.|TRBJ2-5|TRBV5-1|16|.
TGCGCCAGCAGCTTGGCCTCGCAGGCCCACCAAGAGACCCAGTACTTC
CASSLASQAHQETQYF
>.|TRBJ2-6|TRBV5-1|15|.
TGCGCCAGCAGCTTACAGGTTGCTGGGGCCAACGTCCTGACTTTC
CASSLQVAGANVLTF
>.|TRBJ1-1|TRBV11-1|13|many
TGTGCCAGCCGTCAAGGGTTGAACACTGAAGCTTTCTTT
CASRQGLNTEAFF
>.|TRBJ2-5|TRBV10-3|14|many
TGTGCCATCAGTGAGTTCGACGCTCTGGAGACCCAGTACTTC
CAISEFDALETQYF
>TRBD1|TRBJ2-3|TRBV7-2|16|.
TGTGCCAGCAGGACATGGACAGGGGGCTTCGCAGATACGCAGTATTTT
CASRTWTGGFADTQYF
>TRBD1|TRBJ1-1|TRBV18|14|few
TGTGCCAGCTCACCACTCAGGGGGGGAGCTGAAGCTTTCTTT
CASSPLRGGAEAFF
>TRBD1|TRBJ2-1|TRBV12-3/TRBV12-4|16|few
TGTGCCAGCAGTTCCGGGACAGGGATTGGTGGGAATGAGCAGTTCTTC
CASSSGTGIGGNEQFF
>.|TRBJ1-1|TRBV2|12|.
TGTGCAGGCGGGCGGCTGAACACTGAAGCTTTCTTT
CAGGRLNTEAFF
>.|TRBJ2-2|TRBV11-2|16|few
TGTGCCAGCAGCTTCCAGGGAGCTACCAACACCGGGGAGCTGTTTTTT
CASSFQGATNTGELFF
>TRBD2|TRBJ2-3|TRBV6-2/TRBV6-3|14|.
TGTGCCAGCAATTGGAGGGAGGGCCCGGATACGCAGTATTTT
CASNWREGPDTQYF
>.|TRBJ2-5|TRBV24-1|14|many
TGTGCCACCAGTGATTCCCGGGGCCAAGAGACCCAGTACTTC
CATSDSRGQETQYF
>.|TRBJ2-7|TRBV13|11|.
TGTGCCAGCAGCTTAGACGGGAGTCCCCGTTTC
CASSLDGSPRF
>TRBD1|TRBJ1-5|TRBV20-1|12|few
TGCAGTGCTAACACAGGGGATCAGCCCCAGCATTTT
CSANTGDQPQHF
>TRBD2|TRBJ2-2|TRBV11-2|15|few
TGTGCCAGCAGAGACCTAGCGGGAGTTATCGGGGAGCTGTTTTTT
CASRDLAGVIGELFF
>.|TRBJ2-5|TRBV20-1|14|.
TGCAGTGCTTGGTCTTGGACTACCCAAGAGACCCAGTACTTC
CSAWSWTTQETQYF
>TRBD1|TRBJ2-4|TRBV4-1|16|.
TGCGCCAGCAGCCAAGCAACAGGGGGCTTGGGAAACATTCAGTACTTC
CASSQATGGLGNIQYF
>.|TRBJ2-1|TRBV20-1|12|many
TGCAGTGCTTGGGACCAAAACAATGAGCAGTTCTTC
CSAWDQNNEQFF
>TRBD1|TRBJ2-7|TRBV27|16|.
TGTGCCAGCAGTTTATCCTCGACAGGGGACTCCTACGAGCAGTACTTC
CASSLSSTGDSYEQYF
>.|TRBJ2-4|TRBV4-2|15|many
TGTGCCAGCAGCCAAGAGGCGGGAGCCAAAAACATTCAGTACTTC
CASSQEAGAKNIQYF